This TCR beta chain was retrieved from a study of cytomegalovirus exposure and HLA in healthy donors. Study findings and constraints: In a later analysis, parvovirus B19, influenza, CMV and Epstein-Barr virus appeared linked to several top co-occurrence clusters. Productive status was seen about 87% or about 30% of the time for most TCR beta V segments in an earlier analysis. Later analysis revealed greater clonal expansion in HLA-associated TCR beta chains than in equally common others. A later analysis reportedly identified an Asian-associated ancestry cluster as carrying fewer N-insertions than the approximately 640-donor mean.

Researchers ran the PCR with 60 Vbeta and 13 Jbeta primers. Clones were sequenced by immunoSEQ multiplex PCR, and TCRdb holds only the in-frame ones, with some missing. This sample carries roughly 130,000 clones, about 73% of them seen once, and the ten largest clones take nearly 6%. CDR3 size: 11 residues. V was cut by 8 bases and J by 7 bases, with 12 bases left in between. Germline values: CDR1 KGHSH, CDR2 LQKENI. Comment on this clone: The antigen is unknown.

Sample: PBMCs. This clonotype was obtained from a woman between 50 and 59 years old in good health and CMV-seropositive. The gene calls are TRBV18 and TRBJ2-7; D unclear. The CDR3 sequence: CASRSSLEQYF. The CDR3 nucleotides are TGTGCCAGCCGATCTAGTTTGGAGCAGTACTTC.